The entry below gives a single TCR beta chain sequence along with its context. CDR3 length: 14 amino acids. CDR1 is LGHDT and CDR2 is YNNKEL in the germline V gene (reference sequence). Trimming removed 1 base from V and 7 bases from J, with 13 bases in between. The assay was immunoSEQ multiplex PCR, and TCRdb's table has in-frame clones only and misses some. Of about 140,000 clones in the sample, 88% were seen once. The sample originates from a study of blood T cell repertoires in COVID-19. Study background: Both acute and convalescent COVID-19 samples were obtained from the United States, Italy and Spain. Nucleic acid was either cDNA or gDNA, and it came from T cells, B-cell-depleted T cells, or PBMCs.

Sequenced material: peripheral blood. The V gene is TRBV3-1 (or the pseudogene TRBV3-2), the J gene TRBJ1-2, with unresolved D. The clonotype was recovered from a man aged 65-85 years with acute or convalescent COVID-19. The CDR3 spells CASSQGRSRSGYTF. As DNA, the CDR3 is TGTGCCAGCAGCCAAGGGCGGAGTAGGAGTGGCTACACCTTC.